This TCR beta chain comes out of a study of blood T cell repertoires in COVID-19 (dated by TCRdb to 2019 to 2021). Broadly, across the study: Samples covering the acute and convalescent phases of COVID-19 were provided by collaborators in the United States, Italy and Spain. The material from the prospective study consisted of cDNA or gDNA derived from T cells, B-cell-depleted T cells, or PBMCs. The dataset comprised deeply sampled blood TCRbeta repertoires from subjects exposed to, actively infected with, or recovered from COVID-19. The repertoires were made available in a free public database intended to serve as a resource for research on the immune response to SARS-CoV-2. Samples were obtained from the ongoing ImmuneRACE study (first 160 participants) and from 950 to 1,500 subjects provided by 6 global collaborators. The sample metadata nearly always contained a de-identified subject ID, COVID-19 status, age in years and sex. Where available, HLA class I and class II types were taken from metadata supplied by the sample provider and were not determined by assay-based typing. General conclusions and limits of the study: Clinical and demographic metadata were provided uncurated, with the amount varying by source and participant.

TCRbeta CDR3 regions were amplified from genomic DNA using the immunoSEQ Assay, a bias-controlled multiplex PCR. The authors processed their data as follows. Within the assay, amplification of reference gene primers was used to estimate how many nucleated cells each sample contained. To quantify the absolute abundance of each unique TCRbeta CDR3 rearrangement, sequence reads were collapsed and filtered. Productive Simpson clonality was computed per sample as the square root of Simpson's diversity index over productive rearrangements. TCRdb took this table from immuneACCESS and kept in-frame rearrangements with V and J called. Such tables lack part of the clones; where checked against another copy, unresolved V genes explain under half of the gap, and the rest is unexplained. Clone size and the V and J calls come from that table; the DNA yielded D and trimming. This sample gives roughly 80,000 clones in total; over 70% of them show up just once. The ten largest clonotypes hold more than 15% of the sample.

The collaborating institutions used their own protocols to collect whole blood in K2EDTA tubes. Collaborator samples were shipped for TCRbeta analysis as frozen whole blood, isolated PBMCs, or DNA extracted from either sample type. About this clone: The target of this receptor is not known. Base qualities were left out, and no much larger clone turns up one base away.

Sequences LNHDA (CDR1) and SQIVND (CDR2) are obtained from the germline V gene (reference sequence). Reading from cysteine to phenylalanine, the CDR3 counts 14 amino acids. The entry retains the CDR3 DNA only, 42 bases that are in frame from base 1. Relative to germline, V is 6 bases shorter and J is 11 bases shorter, with 20 bases between their ends. The sequence came from a woman aged 55-69 years with acute or convalescent COVID-19. Sequenced sample: peripheral blood. The chain is assembled from TRBV19 and TRBJ2-1, with the D gene not clear enough to name. For the CDR3, the sequence is CASRTSPSRFQQFF. The nucleotides are TGTGCCAGTAGAACCTCTCCGAGCAGGTTCCAGCAGTTCTTC.